This entry lists 8 T cell receptor beta chains sequenced from one sample in a study of cytomegalovirus exposure and HLA in healthy donors (dated by TCRdb to the late 2010s). Libraries were prepared through the immunoSEQ multiplex PCR assay. For the multiplex PCR, a mixture combining 60 forward primers for TCR Vbeta segments and 13 reverse primers for TCR Jbeta segments was used. TCRdb holds this immuneACCESS table with in-frame rearrangements only. Some clones are missing; in checked studies, unresolved V genes explain under half, and the rest has no known cause. Counted in this sample were around 130,000 clones; roughly 79% of them appeared once. The ten largest clones represent approximately 1.5% of the sample. Material: PBMCs. All receptors come from a woman younger than 30 in good health and CMV-seronegative.

This sequence joins TRBV19 and TRBJ1-3; D uncertain. From germline, CDR1 is LNHDA and CDR2 SQIVND (reference sequence). The germline V and J ends were trimmed by 5 bases and 3 bases, with 8 bases remaining between them. This CDR3 contains 13 residues. The CDR3 nucleotides read TGTGCCAGTAGTCGGACTCATGGAAACACCATATATTTT. Translated, it gives CASSRTHGNTIYF. Full variable domain (missing parts from reference TRBV19 and TRBJ1-3): DGGITQSPKYLFRKEGQNVTLSCEQNLNHDAMYWYRQDPGQGLRLIYYSQIVNDFQKGDIAEGYSVSREKKESFPLTVTSAQKNPTAFYLCASSRTHGNTIYFGEGSWLTVV.

J is TRBJ2-3 and V is TRBV4-2; unclear D gene. This CDR3 spans 15 amino acids. V was pared by 2 bases and J by 0 bases, with 9 bases between. The V gene's germline CDR1 is LGHNA and CDR2 YNFKEQ. The CDR3 sequence: CASSQNAGSTDTQYF. Here the CDR3 DNA reads TGTGCCAGCAGCCAAAACGCCGGGAGCACAGATACGCAGTATTTT.

The gene calls are TRBV5-1 and TRBJ2-3; 8 nucleotides agree with TRBD1. The CDR3 length is 13 residues. V lost 6 bases and J lost 3; bases outside the gene matches: 3. Per germline, CDR1 SGHRS and CDR2 YFSETQ. For the CDR3, the DNA is TGCGCCAGCAATCACAGGGGGACAGATACGCAGTATTTT. Translated: CASNHRGTDTQYF.

V gene TRBV2 combines with J gene TRBJ2-3; tentative D call: TRBD2 (6 bases). Per the germline V gene, CDR1 is SNHLY and CDR2 is FYNNEI. This CDR3 contains 14 residues. With 4 bases removed from V and 1 base from J, the gap between germline ends came to 9 bases. The CDR3: CASSGGIRTDTQYF. CDR3 coding DNA: TGTGCCAGCAGTGGCGGGATCCGCACAGATACGCAGTATTTT. Full variable domain (outside the CDR3, taken from reference TRBV2 and TRBJ2-3): EPEVTQTPSHQVTQMGQEVILRCVPISNHLYFYWYRQILGQKVEFLVSFYNNEISEKSEIFDDQFSVERPDGSNFTLKIRSTKLEDSAMYFCASSGGIRTDTQYFGPGTRLTVL.

The gene calls are TRBV7-9 and TRBJ2-1, with D possibly being TRBD2 (5 bases). The germline V gene encodes CDR1 SEHNR and CDR2 FQNEAQ (reference sequence). V lost 3 bases, J lost 3 bases, and 12 bases lay in between. This CDR3 region has 15 residues. As DNA, the CDR3 is TGTGCCAGCAGCTTCGACCTAGCCTACTACAATGAGCAGTTCTTC. Encoded protein: CASSFDLAYYNEQFF.

The chain uses TRBV19 and TRBJ2-1, with 11 bases that match TRBD2. Germline CDR1 LNHDA, CDR2 SQIVND (reference sequence). This CDR3 comprises 15 residues. The V gene end was trimmed by 6 bases and the J gene end by 4 bases; junction bases not matched to a gene: 5. In DNA, the CDR3 is TGTGCCAGTAGACTAGCGGGAGCCGTATACAATGAGCAGTTCTTC. Protein: CASRLAGAVYNEQFF.

This clone appeared a single time. This chain joins TRBV27 and TRBJ1-1, with 7 bases matching TRBD1. Germline loops: CDR1 MNHEY, CDR2 SMNVEV (reference sequence). CDR3 size: 13 residues. V lost 7 bases to trimming and J lost 5 bases; unmatched junction nucleotides: 7. Here the CDR3 reads CASNRVRGTEAFF. The DNA for the CDR3 is TGTGCCAGCAATAGGGTCAGGGGGACTGAAGCTTTCTTT.

This rearrangement joins TRBV7-8 to TRBJ2-7; a weak D match, TRBD1 (6 bases). The V gene's germline CDR1 is SGHVS and CDR2 FQNEAQ. V was pared by 1 base and J by 3 bases, with 13 bases between. This CDR3 spans 15 amino acids. CDR3: CASSLDLIGGYEQYF. CDR3 sequence (DNA): TGTGCCAGCAGCTTAGATCTAATAGGGGGCTACGAGCAGTACTTC.